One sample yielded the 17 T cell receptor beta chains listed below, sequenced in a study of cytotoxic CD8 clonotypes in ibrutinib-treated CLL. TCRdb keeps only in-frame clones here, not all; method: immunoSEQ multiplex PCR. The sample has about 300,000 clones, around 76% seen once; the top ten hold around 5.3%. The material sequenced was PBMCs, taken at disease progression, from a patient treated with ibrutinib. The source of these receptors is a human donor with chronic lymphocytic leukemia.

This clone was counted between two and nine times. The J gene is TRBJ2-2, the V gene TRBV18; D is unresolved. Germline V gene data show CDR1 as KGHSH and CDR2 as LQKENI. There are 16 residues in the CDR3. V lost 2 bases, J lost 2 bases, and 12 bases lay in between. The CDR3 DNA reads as TGTGCCAGCTCACCATTTCCCGGGCCCAACACCGGGGAGCTGTTTTTT. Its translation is CASSPFPGPNTGELFF.

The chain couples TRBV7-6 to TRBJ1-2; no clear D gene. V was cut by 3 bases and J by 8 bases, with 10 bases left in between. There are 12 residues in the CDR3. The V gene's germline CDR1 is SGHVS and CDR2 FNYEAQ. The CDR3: CASSFGSSGYTF. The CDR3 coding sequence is TGTGCCAGCAGCTTTGGGAGTAGCGGCTACACCTTC.

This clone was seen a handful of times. DNA of the CDR3: TGTGCCAGTAGTATAGACCCCCAAAGGACCCAGCATTTT. Amino acid sequence: CASSIDPQRTQHF. The chain combines TRBV19 with TRBJ1-5; D ambiguous. Trimming pared 0 bases from V and 11 bases from J, leaving 11 bases between. The CDR3 sequence is 13 residues long. The V gene's germline CDR1 is LNHDA and CDR2 SQIVND (reference sequence).

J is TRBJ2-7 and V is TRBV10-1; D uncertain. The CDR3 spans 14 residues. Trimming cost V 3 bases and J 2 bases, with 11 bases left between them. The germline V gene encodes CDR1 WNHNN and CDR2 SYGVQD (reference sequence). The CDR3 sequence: CASSDPRVTYEQYF. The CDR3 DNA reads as TGCGCCAGCAGTGACCCAAGGGTAACCTACGAGCAGTACTTC.

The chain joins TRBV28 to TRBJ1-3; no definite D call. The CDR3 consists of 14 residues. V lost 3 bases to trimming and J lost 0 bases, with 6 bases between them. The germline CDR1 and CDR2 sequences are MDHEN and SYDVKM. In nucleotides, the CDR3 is TGTGCCAGCAGTTTTGATTTCTCTGGAAACACCATATATTTT. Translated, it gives CASSFDFSGNTIYF.

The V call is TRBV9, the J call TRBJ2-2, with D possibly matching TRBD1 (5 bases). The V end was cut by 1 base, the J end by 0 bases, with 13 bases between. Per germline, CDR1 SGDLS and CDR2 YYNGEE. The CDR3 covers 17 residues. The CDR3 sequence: CASSVSPTDANTGELFF. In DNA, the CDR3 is TGTGCCAGCAGCGTAAGTCCGACAGACGCGAACACCGGGGAGCTGTTTTTT. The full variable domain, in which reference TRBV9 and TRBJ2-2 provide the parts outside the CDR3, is DSGVTQTPKHLITATGQRVTLRCSPRSGDLSVYWYQQSLDQGLQFLIQYYNGEERAKGNILERFSAQQFPDLHSELNLSSLELGDSALYFCASSVSPTDANTGELFFGEGSRLTVL.

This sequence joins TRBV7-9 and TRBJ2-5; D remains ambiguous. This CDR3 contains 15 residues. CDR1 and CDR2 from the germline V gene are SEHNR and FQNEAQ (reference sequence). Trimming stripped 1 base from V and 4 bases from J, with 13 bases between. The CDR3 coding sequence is TGTGCCAGCAGCTTAGGCCCCTCTGTGGGAGAGACCCAGTACTTC. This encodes CASSLGPSVGETQYF.

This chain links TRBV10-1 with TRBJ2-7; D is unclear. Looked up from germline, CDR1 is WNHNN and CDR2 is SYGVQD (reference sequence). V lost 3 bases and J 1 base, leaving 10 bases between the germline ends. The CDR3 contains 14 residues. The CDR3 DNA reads TGCGCCAGCAGTGATAATAGCTGGTCCTACGAGCAGTACTTC. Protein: CASSDNSWSYEQYF.

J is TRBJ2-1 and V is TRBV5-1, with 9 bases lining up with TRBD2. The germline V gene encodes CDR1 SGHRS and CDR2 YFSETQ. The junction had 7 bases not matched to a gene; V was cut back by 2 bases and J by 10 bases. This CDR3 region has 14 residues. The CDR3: CASSFSGGLREQFF. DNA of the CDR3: TGCGCCAGCAGCTTTAGCGGGGGTCTCAGGGAGCAGTTCTTC.

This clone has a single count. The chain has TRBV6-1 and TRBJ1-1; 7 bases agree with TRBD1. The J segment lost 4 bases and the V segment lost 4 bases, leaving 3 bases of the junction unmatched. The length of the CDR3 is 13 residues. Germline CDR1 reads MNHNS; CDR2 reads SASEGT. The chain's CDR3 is CASSVDRATEAFF. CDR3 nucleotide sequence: TGTGCCAGCAGTGTAGACAGGGCCACTGAAGCTTTCTTT.

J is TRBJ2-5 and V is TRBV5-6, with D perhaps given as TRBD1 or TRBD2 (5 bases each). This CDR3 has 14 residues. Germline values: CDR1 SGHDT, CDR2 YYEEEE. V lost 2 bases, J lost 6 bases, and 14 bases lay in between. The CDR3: CASSLVGGVKTQYF. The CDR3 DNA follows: TGTGCCAGCAGCTTAGTTGGGGGAGTAAAGACCCAGTACTTC.

CDR3 sequence: CASSPRNSPLHF. CDR3 DNA sequence: TGTGCCAGCAGCCCGAGGAATTCACCCCTCCACTTT. The gene calls are TRBV6-5 and TRBJ1-6; no definite D call. There are 12 residues in the CDR3. Trimming cost V 6 bases and J 7 bases, with 7 bases left between them. Germline values: CDR1 MNHEY, CDR2 SVGAGI.

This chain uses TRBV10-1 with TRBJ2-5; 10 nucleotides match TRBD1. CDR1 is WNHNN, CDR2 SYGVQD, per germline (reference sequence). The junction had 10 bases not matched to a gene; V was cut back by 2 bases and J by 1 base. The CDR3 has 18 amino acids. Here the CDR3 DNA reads TGCGCCAGCAGTGAGCCCCCGGGACAGGGGCTGACCCAAGAGACCCAGTACTTC. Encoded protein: CASSEPPGQGLTQETQYF.

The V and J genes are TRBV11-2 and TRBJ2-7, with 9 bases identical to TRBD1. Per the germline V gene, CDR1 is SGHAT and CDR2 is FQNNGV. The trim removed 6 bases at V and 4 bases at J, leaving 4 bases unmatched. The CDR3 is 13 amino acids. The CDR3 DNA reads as TGTGCCAGCAGACTGACAGGGGGGTACGAGCAGTACTTC. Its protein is CASRLTGGYEQYF.

The CDR3 DNA reads as TGTGCCAGCAGTTACGACTACCCGGGCACCGGGGAGCTGTTTTTT. This gives the protein CASSYDYPGTGELFF. The chain joins TRBV6-6 to TRBJ2-2, with D maybe TRBD2 (5 bases). The V end lost 2 bases, the J end lost 4 bases, and 11 bases lay between the germline ends. Per germline, CDR1 MNHNY and CDR2 SVGAGI (reference sequence). The CDR3 sequence is 15 residues long.

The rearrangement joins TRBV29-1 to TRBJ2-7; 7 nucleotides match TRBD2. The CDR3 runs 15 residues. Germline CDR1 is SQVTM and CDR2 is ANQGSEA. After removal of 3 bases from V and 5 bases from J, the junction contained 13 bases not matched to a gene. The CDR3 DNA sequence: TGCAGCGTTGACTCAGCGGGACGGCTTAGGGACGAGCAGTACTTC. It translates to CSVDSAGRLRDEQYF.

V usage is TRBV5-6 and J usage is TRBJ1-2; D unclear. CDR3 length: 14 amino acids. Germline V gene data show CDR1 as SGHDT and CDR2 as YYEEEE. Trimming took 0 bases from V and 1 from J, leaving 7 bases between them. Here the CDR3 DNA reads TGTGCCAGCAGCTTGGCTAGGAGTAACTATGGCTACACCTTC. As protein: CASSLARSNYGYTF.